A selection of T cell receptor beta chains follows, all from one sample in a study of T cell responses to AZD1222 COVID-19 vaccine. The method was immunoSEQ multiplex PCR; TCRdb's version includes in-frame clones alone and lacks a portion of them. The data show 100,000 to 150,000 clones, around 80% seen once. Sequencing was performed on peripheral blood, taken 28 days after the second AZD1222 dose. These TCRs come from an adult who received the AZD1222 COVID-19 vaccine. Both conserved end residues are part of each CDR3. A D gene is named only where the DNA matches it firmly. Clone size is shown for a subset of rows, as once, few, many or a class of expanded clone.

CDR3 length: 14; clone size: .; V gene: TRBV11-2; D gene: TRBD1; J gene: TRBJ1-5; CDR3 DNA: TGTGCCAGCAGCCCGAACAGGGGTGTTCAGCCCCAGCATTTT; CDR3 protein: CASSPNRGVQPQHF
CDR3 length: 14; clone size: once; V gene: TRBV2; D gene: .; J gene: TRBJ2-2; CDR3 DNA: TGTGCCAGCGCGGTGAGCGGAAACACCGGGGAGCTGTTTTTT; CDR3 protein: CASAVSGNTGELFF
CDR3 length: 13; clone size: .; V gene: TRBV2; D gene: .; J gene: TRBJ1-1; CDR3 DNA: TGTGCCAGCAGAGTCGGTGCCGCCACTGAAGCTTTCTTT; CDR3 protein: CASRVGAATEAFF
CDR3 length: 14; clone size: .; V gene: TRBV5-8; D gene: .; J gene: TRBJ1-1; CDR3 DNA: TGTGCCAGCAGCGCAACGATTATGAACACTGAAGCTTTCTTT; CDR3 protein: CASSATIMNTEAFF
CDR3 length: 14; clone size: once; V gene: TRBV3-1/TRBV3-2; D gene: .; J gene: TRBJ1-4; CDR3 DNA: TGTGCCAGCAGCCAATTGGCGGGGGATGAAAAACTGTTTTTT; CDR3 protein: CASSQLAGDEKLFF
CDR3 length: 15; clone size: .; V gene: TRBV28; D gene: .; J gene: TRBJ1-5; CDR3 DNA: TGTGCCAGCAGCAAGGGTGGGGGGGAAAGTCAGCCCCAGCATTTT; CDR3 protein: CASSKGGGESQPQHF
CDR3 length: 16; clone size: .; V gene: TRBV2; D gene: .; J gene: TRBJ2-7; CDR3 DNA: TGTGCCAGCAGCAGAAGTACAGGGTTATTGCTCTACGAGCAGTACTTC; CDR3 protein: CASSRSTGLLLYEQYF
CDR3 length: 14; clone size: .; V gene: TRBV5-1; D gene: .; J gene: TRBJ1-1; CDR3 DNA: TGCGCCAGCAGCTTGGAAGGACGGAACACTGAAGCTTTCTTT; CDR3 protein: CASSLEGRNTEAFF
CDR3 length: 17; clone size: .; V gene: TRBV6-2/TRBV6-3; D gene: .; J gene: TRBJ2-5; CDR3 DNA: TGTGCCAGCAGTTACGATAGGGCAGCTTCGTTCGGAGAGACCCAGTACTTC; CDR3 protein: CASSYDRAASFGETQYF
CDR3 length: 17; clone size: .; V gene: TRBV7-8; D gene: TRBD1; J gene: TRBJ1-5; CDR3 DNA: TGTGCCAGCAGCCCCGGGACAGACTTATATAGCAATCAGCCCCAGCATTTT; CDR3 protein: CASSPGTDLYSNQPQHF
CDR3 length: 13; clone size: .; V gene: TRBV6-6; D gene: .; J gene: TRBJ2-7; CDR3 DNA: TGTGCCAGCAGTTACTCGATAGGGTACGAGCAGTACTTC; CDR3 protein: CASSYSIGYEQYF
CDR3 length: 14; clone size: .; V gene: TRBV11-2; D gene: .; J gene: TRBJ2-3; CDR3 DNA: TGTGCCAGCAGCCGACCCCTTAGCACAGATACGCAGTATTTT; CDR3 protein: CASSRPLSTDTQYF
CDR3 length: 15; clone size: .; V gene: TRBV7-6; D gene: TRBD2; J gene: TRBJ2-2; CDR3 DNA: TGTGCCAGCAGCCGGACTAGCGGCCTCACCGGGGAGCTGTTTTTT; CDR3 protein: CASSRTSGLTGELFF
CDR3 length: 15; clone size: .; V gene: TRBV29-1; D gene: TRBD1; J gene: TRBJ2-5; CDR3 DNA: TGCAGCGTAGTTCGTACAGGGGGTCAGGGAGAGACCCAGTACTTC; CDR3 protein: CSVVRTGGQGETQYF
CDR3 length: 15; clone size: .; V gene: TRBV9; D gene: .; J gene: TRBJ2-5; CDR3 DNA: TGTGCCAGCAGCCCGCGTAGATCAAGTAGGGAGACCCAGTACTTC; CDR3 protein: CASSPRRSSRETQYF
CDR3 length: 13; clone size: .; V gene: TRBV5-8; D gene: .; J gene: TRBJ2-5; CDR3 DNA: TGTGCCAGCAGCCGACAGTTGATGGAGACCCAGTACTTC; CDR3 protein: CASSRQLMETQYF
CDR3 length: 13; clone size: .; V gene: TRBV10-1; D gene: .; J gene: TRBJ2-2; CDR3 DNA: TGCGCCAGCAGGGACCCCGGCACCGGGGAGCTGTTTTTT; CDR3 protein: CASRDPGTGELFF
CDR3 length: 16; clone size: .; V gene: TRBV7-2; D gene: TRBD1; J gene: TRBJ1-1; CDR3 DNA: TGTGCCAGCAGCTTACTAAGACAGGGCTTGAACACTGAAGCTTTCTTT; CDR3 protein: CASSLLRQGLNTEAFF
CDR3 length: 13; clone size: .; V gene: TRBV2; D gene: .; J gene: TRBJ1-1; CDR3 DNA: TGTGCCAGCAGTGAGCGGAGGGGAGGTGAAGCTTTCTTT; CDR3 protein: CASSERRGGEAFF
CDR3 length: 15; clone size: .; V gene: TRBV28; D gene: TRBD1; J gene: TRBJ2-7; CDR3 DNA: TGTGCCAGCAGTTATTCGAGGGGGCCTCCTTACGAGCAGTACTTC; CDR3 protein: CASSYSRGPPYEQYF
CDR3 length: 13; clone size: .; V gene: TRBV11-2; D gene: .; J gene: TRBJ1-2; CDR3 DNA: TGTGCCAGCACCAAGACAGGCAACTATGGCTACACCTTC; CDR3 protein: CASTKTGNYGYTF
CDR3 length: 14; clone size: .; V gene: TRBV3-1/TRBV3-2; D gene: TRBD1; J gene: TRBJ2-5; CDR3 DNA: TGTGCCAGCAGCCTGACAGGGGCGCAGGAGACCCAGTACTTC; CDR3 protein: CASSLTGAQETQYF
CDR3 length: 13; clone size: .; V gene: TRBV7-9; D gene: TRBD2; J gene: TRBJ2-7; CDR3 DNA: TGTGCCAGCAGCGGGACGGGGGGAAACGAGCAGTACTTC; CDR3 protein: CASSGTGGNEQYF
CDR3 length: 20; clone size: once; V gene: TRBV14; D gene: TRBD1; J gene: TRBJ1-2; CDR3 DNA: TGTGCCAGCAGCCAAGGGTATTATTCAACCGGACAGGGCACTAACTATGGCTACACCTTC; CDR3 protein: CASSQGYYSTGQGTNYGYTF
CDR3 length: 15; clone size: .; V gene: TRBV5-1; D gene: TRBD2; J gene: TRBJ2-1; CDR3 DNA: TGCGCCAGCAGCTTGGTAGCGGGGGATTACAATGAGCAGTTCTTC; CDR3 protein: CASSLVAGDYNEQFF
CDR3 length: 18; clone size: .; V gene: TRBV9; D gene: TRBD2; J gene: TRBJ2-7; CDR3 DNA: TGTGCCAGCAGCGTAGGGGTTAGCGGGGGCCCGACCACCGAAGAGCAGTACTTC; CDR3 protein: CASSVGVSGGPTTEEQYF
CDR3 length: 11; clone size: .; V gene: TRBV7-2; D gene: .; J gene: TRBJ2-7; CDR3 DNA: TGTGCCAGCAGCTTCCAGTACGAGCAGTACTTC; CDR3 protein: CASSFQYEQYF
CDR3 length: 15; clone size: .; V gene: TRBV28; D gene: .; J gene: TRBJ1-2; CDR3 DNA: TGTGCCAGCAGTTTAATACTGGGAGCTAACTATGGCTACACCTTC; CDR3 protein: CASSLILGANYGYTF
CDR3 length: 16; clone size: .; V gene: TRBV4-3; D gene: .; J gene: TRBJ2-1; CDR3 DNA: TGCGCCAGCAGCCAAGAATCCGAGGGCACCGTCTATGAGCAGTTCTTC; CDR3 protein: CASSQESEGTVYEQFF
CDR3 length: 16; clone size: .; V gene: TRBV5-6; D gene: .; J gene: TRBJ1-3; CDR3 DNA: TGTGCCAGCAGCTCTCTCTCTGGGACCAAGGGAAACACCATATATTTT; CDR3 protein: CASSSLSGTKGNTIYF
CDR3 length: 12; clone size: .; V gene: TRBV7-8; D gene: .; J gene: TRBJ1-2; CDR3 DNA: TGTGCCAGCAGCTCGGACAGCTATGGCTACACCTTC; CDR3 protein: CASSSDSYGYTF
CDR3 length: 12; clone size: .; V gene: TRBV12-3/TRBV12-4; D gene: .; J gene: TRBJ2-7; CDR3 DNA: TGTGCCAGCAGTTTACGGACAGCCGAGCAGTACTTC; CDR3 protein: CASSLRTAEQYF
CDR3 length: 14; clone size: .; V gene: TRBV6-2/TRBV6-3; D gene: .; J gene: TRBJ1-1; CDR3 DNA: TGTGCCAGCAGTTCCCAGGGAATAGGGACTGAAGCTTTCTTT; CDR3 protein: CASSSQGIGTEAFF
CDR3 length: 16; clone size: .; V gene: TRBV6-6; D gene: .; J gene: TRBJ2-1; CDR3 DNA: TGTGCCAGCAGTTATAATATCGGAGGGGGCCTCAATGAGCAGTTCTTC; CDR3 protein: CASSYNIGGGLNEQFF
CDR3 length: 14; clone size: .; V gene: TRBV7-2; D gene: TRBD1; J gene: TRBJ1-2; CDR3 DNA: TGTGCCAGCAGCTCCATGGACAGGGTTGGGGGCTACACCTTC; CDR3 protein: CASSSMDRVGGYTF
CDR3 length: 14; clone size: .; V gene: TRBV9; D gene: TRBD1; J gene: TRBJ2-7; CDR3 DNA: TGTGCCAGCAGCGGAGGGGGCGATCTCTACGAGCAGTACTTC; CDR3 protein: CASSGGGDLYEQYF
CDR3 length: 15; clone size: .; V gene: TRBV3-1/TRBV3-2; D gene: .; J gene: TRBJ1-5; CDR3 DNA: TGTGCCAGCAGCCAAGATAGACAACCGAATCAGCCCCAGCATTTT; CDR3 protein: CASSQDRQPNQPQHF
CDR3 length: 16; clone size: .; V gene: TRBV11-2; D gene: .; J gene: TRBJ2-2; CDR3 DNA: TGTGCCAGCAGCCTACCGGAGGGGGTGAACACCGGGGAGCTGTTTTTT; CDR3 protein: CASSLPEGVNTGELFF
CDR3 length: 11; clone size: .; V gene: TRBV20-1; D gene: .; J gene: TRBJ2-7; CDR3 DNA: TGCAGTGCTAGAGATCTGGACGAGCAGTACTTC; CDR3 protein: CSARDLDEQYF
CDR3 length: 13; clone size: .; V gene: TRBV5-1; D gene: .; J gene: TRBJ1-3; CDR3 DNA: TGCGCCAGCAGCTTGGGACGTGGGAACACCATATATTTT; CDR3 protein: CASSLGRGNTIYF
CDR3 length: 12; clone size: .; V gene: TRBV6-6; D gene: .; J gene: TRBJ1-6; CDR3 DNA: TGTGCCAGCAACAGGGTCAATTCACCCCTCCACTTT; CDR3 protein: CASNRVNSPLHF
CDR3 length: 16; clone size: few; V gene: TRBV28; D gene: TRBD2; J gene: TRBJ2-7; CDR3 DNA: TGTGCCAGCAGTTCCCAGCGGGGGCTGAGCTCCTACGAGCAGTACTTC; CDR3 protein: CASSSQRGLSSYEQYF
CDR3 length: 16; clone size: .; V gene: TRBV4-1; D gene: .; J gene: TRBJ2-1; CDR3 DNA: TGCGCCAGCAGCCAAGCTTGGAGGGGATTGGCCAATGAGCAGTTCTTC; CDR3 protein: CASSQAWRGLANEQFF
CDR3 length: 14; clone size: .; V gene: TRBV7-9; D gene: .; J gene: TRBJ1-5; CDR3 DNA: TGTGCCAGCAGCCCATCTAAGAGCAATCAGCCCCAGCATTTT; CDR3 protein: CASSPSKSNQPQHF
CDR3 length: 15; clone size: .; V gene: TRBV13; D gene: .; J gene: TRBJ2-7; CDR3 DNA: TGTGCCAGCAGCGAGGGGACGTTTAGCTCCTACGAGCAGTACTTC; CDR3 protein: CASSEGTFSSYEQYF
CDR3 length: 15; clone size: .; V gene: TRBV21-1; D gene: .; J gene: TRBJ1-4; CDR3 DNA: TGTGCCAGATTCCGAGCAGGGGGCATTATCGAAAAACTGTTTTTT; CDR3 protein: CARFRAGGIIEKLFF
CDR3 length: 14; clone size: .; V gene: TRBV11-2; D gene: .; J gene: TRBJ2-7; CDR3 DNA: TGTGCCAGCAGCTACGGGACGGCGGCCTACGAGCAGTACTTC; CDR3 protein: CASSYGTAAYEQYF
CDR3 length: 14; clone size: .; V gene: TRBV7-2; D gene: .; J gene: TRBJ2-7; CDR3 DNA: TGTGCCAGCAGACCCGGGACTTATCTTTCCGAGCAGTACTTC; CDR3 protein: CASRPGTYLSEQYF
CDR3 length: 14; clone size: once; V gene: TRBV19; D gene: .; J gene: TRBJ2-5; CDR3 DNA: TGTGCCAGTAGTAGCTCCCGGTCGGTAGAGACCCAGTACTTC; CDR3 protein: CASSSSRSVETQYF
CDR3 length: 15; clone size: .; V gene: TRBV5-1; D gene: .; J gene: TRBJ1-3; CDR3 DNA: TGCGCCAGCAGCTTGGCCGACAGCTCTGGAAACACCATATATTTT; CDR3 protein: CASSLADSSGNTIYF
CDR3 length: 15; clone size: .; V gene: TRBV28; D gene: .; J gene: TRBJ1-1; CDR3 DNA: TGTGCCAGCAGTTTATGGACGGAACTGAACACTGAAGCTTTCTTT; CDR3 protein: CASSLWTELNTEAFF
CDR3 length: 14; clone size: .; V gene: TRBV15; D gene: .; J gene: TRBJ1-6; CDR3 DNA: TGTGCCACCAGAAGACAGTCCCGGAATTCACCCCTCCACTTT; CDR3 protein: CATRRQSRNSPLHF
CDR3 length: 16; clone size: .; V gene: TRBV2; D gene: TRBD2; J gene: TRBJ2-5; CDR3 DNA: TGTGCCAGCAGTCCGAGACTAGCGGGGGAGCAAGAGACCCAGTACTTC; CDR3 protein: CASSPRLAGEQETQYF
CDR3 length: 16; clone size: .; V gene: TRBV6-5; D gene: TRBD1; J gene: TRBJ2-6; CDR3 DNA: TGTGCCAGCAGTTACGGACAGGGGGCTGGGGCCAACGTCCTGACTTTC; CDR3 protein: CASSYGQGAGANVLTF
CDR3 length: 15; clone size: .; V gene: TRBV7-6; D gene: TRBD1; J gene: TRBJ1-4; CDR3 DNA: TGTGCCAGCAGCTTAGGAGCTTTTATAGGGGACAGGGTAGTTTTT; CDR3 protein: CASSLGAFIGDRVVF